This is a list of T cell receptor beta chains from one sample in a study of T cell changes during pregnancy in multiple sclerosis. The data were produced by immunoSEQ multiplex PCR, yet TCRdb's version contains in-frame clones alone and is incomplete. The data hold about 36,000 clones, with approximately 91% observed a single time. The input for sequencing was CD8+ T cells from peripheral blood mononuclear cells, taken in the third trimester of pregnancy. The receptors derive from a female donor with multiple sclerosis, enrolled in a pregnancy study. The CDR3 runs from the conserved cysteine through the conserved F or W. A D gene is named only where the DNA matches it firmly. Expanded clones are given a class, and other clones once, few, many or no size at all.

CDR3nt: TGTGCCAGTAGCTTGTCTACAAACAGGGGGACCAGGGACTACGAGCAGTACTTC
CDR3aa: CASSLSTNRGTRDYEQYF
v_gene: TRBV7-9
d_gene: TRBD1
abundance: .
j_gene: TRBJ2-7

CDR3nt: TGTGCCAGCAGCCAAGATCATGGCGGGGGGACAGATACGCAGTATTTT
CDR3aa: CASSQDHGGGTDTQYF
v_gene: TRBV4-2
d_gene: TRBD2
abundance: .
j_gene: TRBJ2-3

CDR3nt: TGCGCCAGCAGCCGATCGGTAAACAGGGGATATCGCGGCTACACCTTC
CDR3aa: CASSRSVNRGYRGYTF
v_gene: TRBV4-1
d_gene: TRBD1
abundance: .
j_gene: TRBJ1-2

CDR3nt: TGTGCCAGCAGTCCCCGGGGAGGACCATCTAACTATGGCTACACCTTC
CDR3aa: CASSPRGGPSNYGYTF
v_gene: TRBV27
d_gene: .
abundance: few
j_gene: TRBJ1-2

CDR3nt: TGTGCCAGCAGCCCCACGGGAGGGAGCGGCTACAATGAGCAGTTCTTC
CDR3aa: CASSPTGGSGYNEQFF
v_gene: TRBV7-9
d_gene: TRBD2
abundance: .
j_gene: TRBJ2-1

CDR3nt: TGTGCCGTACGCGGGGTGAACACCGGGGAGCTGTTTTTT
CDR3aa: CAVRGVNTGELFF
v_gene: TRBV6-1
d_gene: .
abundance: .
j_gene: TRBJ2-2

CDR3nt: TGTGCCAGTAGTATAGCGGGGGGGGTAGATACGCAGTATTTT
CDR3aa: CASSIAGGVDTQYF
v_gene: TRBV19
d_gene: TRBD2
abundance: .
j_gene: TRBJ2-3

CDR3nt: TGTGCCAGCAGCTACGAAAGACAGGGCCACGAGCAGTACTTC
CDR3aa: CASSYERQGHEQYF
v_gene: TRBV5-6
d_gene: TRBD1
abundance: .
j_gene: TRBJ2-7

CDR3nt: TGTGCCAGCAGCTTGTCGGGCGAGCAGTACTTC
CDR3aa: CASSLSGEQYF
v_gene: TRBV7-8
d_gene: .
abundance: once
j_gene: TRBJ2-7

CDR3nt: TGTGCCAGCTCACCCGAGAGGGACAGGCGTTACCAGCAGTACTTC
CDR3aa: CASSPERDRRYQQYF
v_gene: TRBV18
d_gene: TRBD1
abundance: .
j_gene: TRBJ2-7

CDR3nt: TGCGCCAGCACGGACAGCTACAATGAGCAGTTCTTC
CDR3aa: CASTDSYNEQFF
v_gene: TRBV10-2
d_gene: .
abundance: .
j_gene: TRBJ2-1

CDR3nt: TGTGCCAGTAGTATTCTACAGGGGGTAAGCGATCAGCCCCAGCATTTT
CDR3aa: CASSILQGVSDQPQHF
v_gene: TRBV19
d_gene: TRBD1
abundance: .
j_gene: TRBJ1-5

CDR3nt: TGTGCCAGCAGCCTGGAGCGGGACGGAAGAAACCCGAACACCGGGGAGCTGTTTTTT
CDR3aa: CASSLERDGRNPNTGELFF
v_gene: TRBV7-3
d_gene: TRBD2
abundance: .
j_gene: TRBJ2-2

CDR3nt: TGTGCCAGTAGTATCGCCAGCCGGGGCACAGATACGCAGTATTTT
CDR3aa: CASSIASRGTDTQYF
v_gene: TRBV19
d_gene: .
abundance: .
j_gene: TRBJ2-3

CDR3nt: TGTGCCAGCAGCCCGGGACTAGCGGGGGGTTTGAGCACAGATACGCAGTATTTT
CDR3aa: CASSPGLAGGLSTDTQYF
v_gene: TRBV2
d_gene: TRBD2
abundance: .
j_gene: TRBJ2-3

CDR3nt: TGTGCCAGTAGCGGCCACCGGGAGGGTTTAGACGAGCAGTACTTC
CDR3aa: CASSGHREGLDEQYF
v_gene: TRBV19
d_gene: TRBD2
abundance: few
j_gene: TRBJ2-7

CDR3nt: TGCGCCAGCAGCCAAGAAGCAGGGTACTACACCGGGGAGCTGTTTTTT
CDR3aa: CASSQEAGYYTGELFF
v_gene: TRBV4-1
d_gene: .
abundance: .
j_gene: TRBJ2-2

CDR3nt: TGTGCCAGCAGTAGAGATGGAGCAGGGACTGACACCATATATTTT
CDR3aa: CASSRDGAGTDTIYF
v_gene: TRBV6-5
d_gene: .
abundance: once
j_gene: TRBJ1-3

CDR3nt: TGTGCCAGCAGTTACTCGATCCCGGACACATTCAATGAGCAGTTCTTC
CDR3aa: CASSYSIPDTFNEQFF
v_gene: TRBV6-5
d_gene: .
abundance: once
j_gene: TRBJ2-1

CDR3nt: TGTGCCAGCAGCTTTGGGCTAGCGGGGCAAGGGTACGAGCAGTACTTC
CDR3aa: CASSFGLAGQGYEQYF
v_gene: TRBV13
d_gene: TRBD2
abundance: .
j_gene: TRBJ2-7

CDR3nt: TGTGCCAGCAGCCGGAGCGGGGGACCCACAGATACGCAGTATTTT
CDR3aa: CASSRSGGPTDTQYF
v_gene: TRBV7-7
d_gene: TRBD2
abundance: .
j_gene: TRBJ2-3

CDR3nt: TGTGCCAGCAGCTTCACGGGTCCTTGGGTTTTGGATACGCAGTATTTT
CDR3aa: CASSFTGPWVLDTQYF
v_gene: TRBV5-4
d_gene: .
abundance: .
j_gene: TRBJ2-3

CDR3nt: TGCGCCAGCAGCCAAGATCTCGAGGGCAGCTTTTACACTGAAGCTTTCTTT
CDR3aa: CASSQDLEGSFYTEAFF
v_gene: TRBV4-1
d_gene: .
abundance: once
j_gene: TRBJ1-1

CDR3nt: TGTGCCAGCAGTTCAATCGGGACAGGGATCTACGAGCAGTACTTC
CDR3aa: CASSSIGTGIYEQYF
v_gene: TRBV11-2
d_gene: TRBD1
abundance: .
j_gene: TRBJ2-7

CDR3nt: TGTGCCAGGCTTCCAGGGGAAATGGCCAACGTCCTGACTTTC
CDR3aa: CARLPGEMANVLTF
v_gene: TRBV28
d_gene: .
abundance: .
j_gene: TRBJ2-6

CDR3nt: TGTGCCAGCAGTTCTCTAGGGGGCAGTTCGGACACTGAAGCTTTCTTT
CDR3aa: CASSSLGGSSDTEAFF
v_gene: TRBV27
d_gene: TRBD1
abundance: .
j_gene: TRBJ1-1

CDR3nt: TGTGCCAGTAGTGGGCCAGGGGGGACCTACAATGAGCAGTTCTTC
CDR3aa: CASSGPGGTYNEQFF
v_gene: TRBV19
d_gene: .
abundance: .
j_gene: TRBJ2-1

CDR3nt: TGTGCCAGCAGCTTAGGGACCGGGACAGGGCTCGAGACCCAGTACTTC
CDR3aa: CASSLGTGTGLETQYF
v_gene: TRBV7-8
d_gene: TRBD1
abundance: .
j_gene: TRBJ2-5

CDR3nt: TGTGCCAGCAGCGTAGGTGAGCGGCAATACAATGAGCAGTTCTTC
CDR3aa: CASSVGERQYNEQFF
v_gene: TRBV9
d_gene: .
abundance: .
j_gene: TRBJ2-1

CDR3nt: TGTGCCAGCAGTTACTCGGGGGGGGGAACGTGGGAGCAGTTCTTC
CDR3aa: CASSYSGGGTWEQFF
v_gene: TRBV6-5
d_gene: TRBD2
abundance: .
j_gene: TRBJ2-1

CDR3nt: TGTGCCAGCAGGCTGGGGGACGGGAGCTCCTATAATTCACCCCTCCACTTT
CDR3aa: CASRLGDGSSYNSPLHF
v_gene: TRBV4-2
d_gene: .
abundance: .
j_gene: TRBJ1-6

CDR3nt: TGTGCCAGCAGCCCAGAGGGCGGGGGGCGAGTACACCGTTATGGCTACACCTTC
CDR3aa: CASSPEGGGRVHRYGYTF
v_gene: TRBV7-8
d_gene: .
abundance: .
j_gene: TRBJ1-2

CDR3nt: TGTGCCAGCAGCTTTTACCCCCGGGACAGCACCGGGAGCGGCTACACCTTC
CDR3aa: CASSFYPRDSTGSGYTF
v_gene: TRBV7-9
d_gene: TRBD1
abundance: .
j_gene: TRBJ1-2

CDR3nt: TGTGCCAGTAGTACCTGGACAGGGAAAGAGACCCAGTACTTC
CDR3aa: CASSTWTGKETQYF
v_gene: TRBV19
d_gene: TRBD1
abundance: .
j_gene: TRBJ2-5

CDR3nt: TGTGCCAGCAGTTACTCGAGAGAGAGCAATCAGCCCCAGCATTTT
CDR3aa: CASSYSRESNQPQHF
v_gene: TRBV6-6
d_gene: .
abundance: .
j_gene: TRBJ1-5